What follows are 23 T cell receptor beta chains derived from one specimen sequenced in a study of PD-1 blockade in classical Hodgkin lymphoma. Libraries were prepared by immunoSEQ multiplex PCR; TCRdb keeps only in-frame clonotypes and omits some of them. Of 90,000 to 95,000 clones in the sample, 80% to 90% were seen once. Following autologous stem cell transplantation, relapse occurred in every patient, and exposure to brentuximab vedotin varied. This specimen was peripheral blood mononuclear cells (PBMCs), taken before the second cycle of nivolumab. The receptors shown here come from a human donor with classical Hodgkin lymphoma.

The J gene is TRBJ1-2, the V gene TRBV18; D gene uncertain. CDR3 length: 15 residues. The germline CDR1 and CDR2 sequences are KGHSH and LQKENI. V gave up 2 bases and J gave up 2 bases, with 12 bases separating them. The chain's CDR3 is CASSPGAVGNYGYTF. CDR3 in DNA: TGTGCCAGCTCACCAGGAGCAGTGGGAAACTATGGCTACACCTTC.

This sequence joins TRBV6-1 and TRBJ1-5, with no clear D. The ends were cut back, 8 bases at V and 0 bases at J, with 8 bases in the middle. This CDR3 contains 13 residues. CDR1 is MNHNS and CDR2 is SASEGT in the germline V gene. The CDR3 DNA follows: TGTGCCAGCGGTAGGGATAGCAATCAGCCCCAGCATTTT. It specifies CASGRDSNQPQHF.

The chain combines TRBV6-1 with TRBJ1-1; D ambiguous. Germline V gene lookup returns CDR1 MNHNS and CDR2 SASEGT. This CDR3 comprises 13 residues. Trimming pared 6 bases from V and 1 base from J, leaving 9 bases between. In DNA form, the CDR3 reads TGTGCCAGCAGACGGATTACGAACACTGAAGCTTTCTTT. Protein product: CASRRITNTEAFF.

The CDR3 DNA sequence: TGTGCCAGCAGCCAAGATTGGCAGGGGGGACCCTACAATGAGCAGTTCTTC. It yields the protein CASSQDWQGGPYNEQFF. The V call is TRBV11-2, the J call TRBJ2-1, with a weak D call TRBD1 (7 bases). Trimming removed 5 bases at V and 2 bases at J, with 19 bases between. CDR1 SGHAT and CDR2 FQNNGV come from the germline V gene. CDR3 length: 17 amino acids.

The J gene is TRBJ1-2, the V gene TRBV5-1, with D perhaps matching TRBD1 (5 bases). The CDR3 sequence is 13 residues long. V lost 2 bases, J lost 3 bases, and 8 bases lay in between. Germline-derived CDR1 and CDR2 are SGHRS and YFSETQ. The CDR3 region has the DNA TGCGCCAGCAGCTTTACAGGACACTATGGCTACACCTTC. Translation gives CASSFTGHYGYTF.

About this clone: No DNA is shown, since the ends of the CDR3 on it are uncertain; the CDR3 is the one TCRdb lists. The rearrangement joins TRBV19 to TRBJ1-1. CDR1 is LNHDA and CDR2 is SQIVND in the germline V gene (reference sequence). Inclusive of both ends, the CDR3 amounts to 13 amino acids. The CDR3: CASTSEKGTEAFF.

This chain links TRBV6-6 with TRBJ1-4; D perhaps matches TRBD1 (5 bases). Trimming stripped 6 bases from V and 3 bases from J, with 14 bases between. This CDR3 comprises 15 residues. Germline assignment: CDR1 MNHNY and CDR2 SVGAGI (reference sequence). CDR3 residues: CASSAPGSANEKLFF. The DNA of the CDR3 is TGTGCCAGCAGCGCCCCAGGGTCTGCTAATGAAAAACTGTTTTTT.

About this clone: At the DNA level, this CDR3 is encoded by other sequences in the same sample as well. The chain joins TRBV18 to TRBJ2-7; TRBD1 is a possible D gene (6 bases). V lost 4 bases, J lost 4 bases, and 8 bases lay in between. CDR1 and CDR2 from the germline V gene are KGHSH and LQKENI. The CDR3 consists of 12 residues. The CDR3: CASSQQGYEQYF. CDR3 DNA sequence: TGTGCCAGCTCACAGCAGGGGTACGAGCAGTACTTC.

Only one count was recorded for this clone. This rearrangement joins TRBV25-1 to TRBJ1-6; 7 positions match TRBD1. Germline CDR1 reads MGHDK; CDR2 reads SYGVNS. The length of the CDR3 is 14 residues. With 6 bases clipped from V and 10 bases from J, the junction kept 9 bases outside the gene matches. The DNA of the CDR3 is TGTGCCAGCAGCCCGGGACAGCGCGACTCACCCCTCCACTTT. Residues: CASSPGQRDSPLHF.

The chain carries TRBV4-1 and TRBJ1-5, with a weak D call TRBD1 (5 bases). Germline V gene data show CDR1 as MGHRA and CDR2 as YSYEKL. CDR3 size: 19 residues. V lost 0 bases and J 1 base, leaving 19 bases between the germline ends. CDR3 sequence reads: CASSQDPTPGSGSNQPQHF. CDR3 nucleotides: TGCGCCAGCAGCCAAGATCCAACCCCAGGGAGTGGAAGCAATCAGCCCCAGCATTTT.

CDR3 bases: TGCGCCAGCAGCCGCCAGGGACTAGATACGCAGTATTTT. As protein: CASSRQGLDTQYF. This chain links TRBV4-1 with TRBJ2-3, with D possibly being TRBD2 (6 bases). The V end was cut by 4 bases, the J end by 5 bases, with 10 bases between. Germline CDR1 and CDR2: MGHRA and YSYEKL. CDR3 length: 13 residues.

The chain is built from TRBV7-9 and TRBJ1-6, with D unclear. Germline lookup yields CDR1 SEHNR and CDR2 FQNEAQ (reference sequence). With 3 bases removed from V and 12 bases from J, the gap between germline ends came to 9 bases. CDR3 length equals 12 residues. Here the CDR3 DNA reads TGTGCCAGCAGCTTGGGGTCCCAACCCCTCCACTTT. Translation gives CASSLGSQPLHF. The full variable domain, in which reference TRBV7-9 and TRBJ1-6 provide the parts outside the CDR3, is DTGVSQNPRHKITKRGQNVTFRCDPISEHNRLYWYRQTLGQGPEFLTYFQNEAQLEKSRLLSDRFSAERPKGSFSTLEIQRTEQGDSAMYLCASSLGSQPLHFGNGTRLTVT.

Points on this clone: Its ends do not fully match the called genes, so a read error is possible. V usage is TRBV11-2 and J usage is TRBJ2-7, with 10 bases fitting TRBD2. CDR3 length: 15 amino acids. Germline values: CDR1 SGHAT, CDR2 FQNNGV. The CDR3 loop reads CASSLAGGPFYEQYF. The CDR3 DNA sequence: TGTGCCAGCAGTTTAGCGGGAGGCCCATTTTACGAGCAGTACTTC. Looking up the rest from reference TRBV11-2 and TRBJ2-7 gives the full variable domain: EAGVAQSPRYKIIEKRQSVAFWCNPISGHATLYWYQQILGQGPKLLIQFQNNGVVDDSQLPKDRFSAERLKGVDSTLKIQPAKLEDSAVYLCASSLAGGPFYEQYFGPGTRLTVT.

The rearrangement links TRBV5-5 to TRBJ1-2; the D is unclear. This CDR3 has 15 residues. The germline V and J ends were trimmed by 0 bases and 0 bases, with 9 bases remaining between them. CDR1 is SGHKS and CDR2 is YYEKEE in the germline V gene (reference sequence). The CDR3 spells CASSLGAAANYGYTF. CDR3 nucleotides: TGTGCCAGCAGCTTGGGGGCAGCCGCTAACTATGGCTACACCTTC.

This chain connects TRBV4-1 to TRBJ2-3; no reliable D call. Germline CDR1 MGHRA, CDR2 YSYEKL. V lost 3 bases and J 6 bases, leaving 10 bases between the germline ends. The CDR3 length is 13 residues. DNA for the CDR3: TGCGCCAGCAGCCATCGGCTCCTCGATACGCAGTATTTT. Translating gives CASSHRLLDTQYF.

The V call is TRBV2, the J call TRBJ1-5, with D possibly matching TRBD1 (5 bases). CDR1 and CDR2 from the germline V gene are SNHLY and FYNNEI. The CDR3 length is 13 residues. The V gene lost 4 bases and the J gene lost 6 bases, with 10 bases spanning the gap. This CDR3 is CASSGGVSQPQHF. CDR3 DNA: TGTGCCAGCAGTGGAGGGGTGAGTCAGCCCCAGCATTTT. Full variable domain (remainder filled in from reference TRBV2 and TRBJ1-5): EPEVTQTPSHQVTQMGQEVILRCVPISNHLYFYWYRQILGQKVEFLVSFYNNEISEKSEIFDDQFSVERPDGSNFTLKIRSTKLEDSAMYFCASSGGVSQPQHFGDGTRLSIL.

As for this clone: The identical CDR3 is also encoded by other nucleotide sequences in the sample. The chain has TRBV7-9 and TRBJ2-5; D is undetermined. V lost 3 bases and J 4 bases, leaving 3 bases between the germline ends. Germline V gives CDR1 SEHNR, CDR2 FQNEAQ (reference sequence). The CDR3 totals 11 residues. This chain's CDR3 is CASSLLETQYF. The CDR3 region has the DNA TGTGCCAGCAGCTTGCTAGAGACCCAGTACTTC. The full variable domain, with the rest looked up from reference TRBV7-9 and TRBJ2-5, is DTGVSQNPRHKITKRGQNVTFRCDPISEHNRLYWYRQTLGQGPEFLTYFQNEAQLEKSRLLSDRFSAERPKGSFSTLEIQRTEQGDSAMYLCASSLLETQYFGPGTRLLVL.

The count of this clone is one. The chain recombines TRBV5-1 with TRBJ2-3; 14 bases map to TRBD2. The V gene's germline CDR1 is SGHRS and CDR2 YFSETQ. The CDR3 consists of 18 residues. V lost 0 bases, J lost 2 bases, and 5 bases stayed unmatched. CDR3: CASSLATSGGANTDTQYF. The CDR3 DNA reads TGCGCCAGCAGCTTGGCGACTAGCGGGGGGGCCAACACAGATACGCAGTATTTT. Drawing the rest from reference TRBV5-1 and TRBJ2-3, the complete variable domain is KAGVTQTPRYLIKTRGQQVTLSCSPISGHRSVSWYQQTPGQGLQFLFEYFSETQRNKGNFPGRFSGRQFSNSRSEMNVSTLELGDSALYLCASSLATSGGANTDTQYFGPGTRLTVL.

This rearrangement joins TRBV28 to TRBJ2-2, with 9 positions matching TRBD1. The CDR3 sequence is 17 residues long. CDR1 is MDHEN and CDR2 is SYDVKM in the germline V gene. V lost 7 bases and J lost 2; bases outside the gene matches: 11. The CDR3 spells CASNPIGTGINTGELFF. In nucleotides, the CDR3 is TGTGCCAGCAATCCAATTGGGACAGGGATAAACACCGGGGAGCTGTTTTTT.

The chain uses TRBV5-1 and TRBJ2-1; TRBD2 matches at 10 bases. The CDR3 totals 15 residues. The ends lost 2 bases at V and 4 bases at J; junction bases unmatched: 3. Germline V CDR1 and CDR2: SGHRS, YFSETQ. The CDR3 protein is CASSFQAGGYNEQFF. The CDR3 DNA sequence: TGCGCCAGCAGCTTTCAAGCGGGAGGGTACAATGAGCAGTTCTTC.

The V gene is TRBV18, the J gene TRBJ1-1; D is undetermined. The CDR3 runs 12 residues. CDR1 is KGHSH, CDR2 LQKENI, per germline. Trimming pared 2 bases from V and 7 bases from J, leaving 8 bases between. CDR3 amino acids: CASSPTDVEAFF. CDR3 bases: TGTGCCAGCTCACCAACCGACGTTGAAGCTTTCTTT. Drawing the rest from reference TRBV18 and TRBJ1-1, the complete variable domain is NAGVMQNPRHLVRRRGQEARLRCSPMKGHSHVYWYRQLPEEGLKFMVYLQKENIIDESGMPKERFSAEFPKEGPSILRIQQVVRGDSAAYFCASSPTDVEAFFGQGTRLTVV.

The chain recombines TRBV6-6 with TRBJ2-1; tentatively, D is TRBD1 or TRBD2 (6 bases each). Per germline, CDR1 MNHNY and CDR2 SVGAGI (reference sequence). V was cut by 6 bases and J by 7 bases, with 16 bases left in between. The length of the CDR3 is 14 residues. CDR3 residues: CASSPWGAWNEQFF. CDR3 sequence (DNA): TGTGCCAGCAGCCCCTGGGGGGCTTGGAATGAGCAGTTCTTC.

Remarks on this clone: At one boundary the junction diverges from the germline segment, which might be a read error. This rearrangement joins TRBV11-2 to TRBJ2-1; maybe TRBD1 (7 bases). The germline gives CDR1 SGHAT, CDR2 FQNNGV. The CDR3 consists of 17 residues. In DNA form, the CDR3 reads TGTGCCAACAGCTTAGATTGGTCAGGGGGGATTTACAATGAGCAGTTCTTC. It yields the protein CANSLDWSGGIYNEQFF.